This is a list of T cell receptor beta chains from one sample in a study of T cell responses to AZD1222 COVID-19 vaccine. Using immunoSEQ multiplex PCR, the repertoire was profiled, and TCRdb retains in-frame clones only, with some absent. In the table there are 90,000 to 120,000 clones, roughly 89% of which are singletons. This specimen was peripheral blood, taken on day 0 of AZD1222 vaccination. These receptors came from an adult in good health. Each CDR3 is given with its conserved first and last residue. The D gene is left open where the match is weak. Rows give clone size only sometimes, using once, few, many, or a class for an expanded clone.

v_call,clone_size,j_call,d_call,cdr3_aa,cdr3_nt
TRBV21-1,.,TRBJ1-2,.,CASSNPYSQYGGYYGYTF,TGTGCCAGCAGCAACCCTTACTCCCAGTACGGGGGGTACTATGGCTACACCTTC
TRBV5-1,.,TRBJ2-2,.,CASRTLQGDTGELFF,TGCGCCAGCCGTACATTACAGGGCGACACCGGGGAGCTGTTTTTT
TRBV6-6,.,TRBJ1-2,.,CASSYAHRVSNYGYTF,TGTGCCAGCAGCTATGCTCACAGGGTATCCAACTATGGCTACACCTTC
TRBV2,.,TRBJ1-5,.,CASSEALGRGPQHF,TGTGCCAGCAGTGAAGCGCTTGGCCGAGGGCCCCAGCATTTT
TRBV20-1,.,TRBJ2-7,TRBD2,CSASRTSGGDYEQYF,TGCAGTGCTAGTCGGACTAGCGGGGGGGATTACGAGCAGTACTTC
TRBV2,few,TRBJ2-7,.,CASSYTTGNEQYF,TGTGCCAGCAGTTATACGACAGGCAACGAGCAGTACTTC
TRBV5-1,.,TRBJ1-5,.,CASSLDPNNQPQHF,TGCGCCAGCAGCTTGGATCCCAACAATCAGCCCCAGCATTTT
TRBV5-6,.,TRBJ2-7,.,CASSLGGLEQYF,TGTGCCAGCAGCTTAGGAGGGCTCGAGCAGTACTTC
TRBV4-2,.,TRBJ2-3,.,CASSQEGGTDTQYF,TGTGCCAGCAGCCAAGAAGGCGGCACAGATACGCAGTATTTT
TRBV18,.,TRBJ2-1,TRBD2,CASSRQLAGGPYNEQFF,TGTGCCAGCTCACGCCAACTAGCGGGGGGGCCCTACAATGAGCAGTTCTTC
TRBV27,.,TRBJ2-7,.,CASSKTRYEQYF,TGTGCCAGCAGCAAGACACGTTACGAGCAGTACTTC
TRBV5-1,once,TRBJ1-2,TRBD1,CASSTGTGGFGYTF,TGCGCCAGCAGTACCGGGACAGGGGGGTTTGGCTACACCTTC
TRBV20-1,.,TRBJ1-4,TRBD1,CSASFPRGVDEKLFF,TGCAGTGCTAGTTTCCCCAGGGGGGTGGACGAAAAACTGTTTTTT
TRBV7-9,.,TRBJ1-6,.,CASSLVVGAVDNSPLHF,TGTGCCAGCAGCTTAGTGGTAGGCGCAGTCGATAATTCACCCCTCCACTTT
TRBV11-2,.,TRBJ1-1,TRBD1,CASSLAEWDRMMNTEAFF,TGTGCCAGCAGCTTAGCGGAGTGGGACAGAATGATGAACACTGAAGCTTTCTTT
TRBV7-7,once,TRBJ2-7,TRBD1,CASSAGTGTGFEQYF,TGTGCCAGCAGCGCGGGGACAGGGACAGGGTTCGAGCAGTACTTC
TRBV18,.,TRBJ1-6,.,CASSPQEDSPLHF,TGTGCCAGCTCACCACAAGAGGATTCACCCCTCCACTTT
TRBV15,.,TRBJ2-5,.,CATSRDLGQQETQYF,TGTGCCACCAGCAGAGATCTAGGACAGCAAGAGACCCAGTACTTC
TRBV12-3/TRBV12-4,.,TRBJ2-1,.,CASSPELSNEQFF,TGTGCCAGCAGCCCTGAGTTGTCAAATGAGCAGTTCTTC
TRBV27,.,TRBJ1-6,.,CASSFPKPYSPLHF,TGTGCCAGCAGTTTCCCCAAGCCCTATTCACCCCTCCACTTT
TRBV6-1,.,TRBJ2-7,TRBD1,CASSEPSGQGAYEQYF,TGTGCCAGCAGTGAACCCTCGGGACAGGGGGCCTACGAGCAGTACTTC
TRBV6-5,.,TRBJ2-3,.,CASSYAQGRFNTQYF,TGTGCCAGCAGTTACGCGCAGGGGAGGTTCAATACGCAGTATTTT
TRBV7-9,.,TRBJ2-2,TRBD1,CASSKGQGASEGELFF,TGTGCCAGCAGCAAGGGACAGGGGGCGTCCGAAGGGGAGCTGTTTTTT
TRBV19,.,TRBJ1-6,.,CASSLQSSYNSPLHF,TGTGCCAGTAGCCTCCAGAGCTCCTATAATTCACCCCTCCACTTT
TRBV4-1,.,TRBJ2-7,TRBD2,CASSQERLAGGPTYEQYF,TGCGCCAGCAGCCAAGAAAGACTAGCGGGGGGGCCTACCTACGAGCAGTACTTC
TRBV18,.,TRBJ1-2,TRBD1,CASSPPRTGWGYTF,TGTGCCAGCTCACCTCCCAGGACAGGTTGGGGCTACACCTTC
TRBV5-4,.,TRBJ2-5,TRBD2,CASSPSGVGETQYF,TGTGCCAGCAGCCCTAGCGGGGTCGGGGAGACCCAGTACTTC
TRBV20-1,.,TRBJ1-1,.,CSASEQLNTEAFF,TGCAGTGCTAGTGAACAGCTGAACACTGAAGCTTTCTTT
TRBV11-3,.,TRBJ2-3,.,CASSQFRGSTDTQYF,TGTGCCAGCAGCCAATTCAGGGGCAGCACAGATACGCAGTATTTT